These 32 T cell receptor beta chains share one sample of origin, sequenced in a study of blood T cells in healthy people across ages. Together with a sample-barcoded 5' primer, a J-beta primer mix was included in a second PCR lasting roughly 6 to 12 cycles. TCRdb re-called the 5' RACE reads through MiXCR, storing one row per CDR3 protein. This table holds about 1.6 million distinct CDR3 sequences, about 32% found once. The sequencing sample was made of blood. The receptors were sampled from a woman between 25 and 40 years old in good health.

This clonotype was observed a handful of times. This chain links TRBV5-6 with TRBJ2-3, with 12 bases identical to TRBD2. CDR1 SGHDT and CDR2 YYEEEE come from the germline V gene. V gave up 4 bases and J gave up 7 bases; unmatched junction bases: 7. The CDR3 covers 15 residues. CDR3 sequence: CASSPKTSGRYTQYF. CDR3 bases: TGTGCCAGCAGCCCGAAGACTAGCGGGAGATATACGCAGTATTTT.

CDR3 DNA sequence: TGCGCCAGCAGACCTCCTGGCAGCACCACGGAGCAGTACTTC. Translation gives CASRPPGSTTEQYF. The rearrangement links TRBV10-2 to TRBJ2-5; D call uncertain. Trimming removed 6 bases from V and 11 bases from J, with 22 bases in between. CDR1 and CDR2 from the germline V gene are WSHSY and SAAADI. The CDR3 contains 14 residues.

V gene TRBV6-5 combines with J gene TRBJ1-6; D unclear. In germline, CDR1 is MNHEY, CDR2 SVGAGI. The CDR3 spans 13 residues. V was trimmed by 6 bases and J by 6 bases, leaving 9 bases between them. The CDR3 DNA follows: TGTGCCAGCAGGGATAAGGGTAATTCACCCCTCCACTTT. This translates into CASRDKGNSPLHF.

The rearrangement uses TRBV6-4 and TRBJ1-5, with D possibly TRBD1 on 6 matching bases. This CDR3 is built from 15 residues. V shed 9 bases and J shed 6 bases, with 21 bases lying between them. Germline lookup yields CDR1 MRHNA and CDR2 SNTAGT. CDR3 protein: CARRHFSQGIQPQHF. As DNA, the CDR3 is TGTGCCAGGAGGCACTTCTCCCAGGGGATTCAGCCCCAGCATTTT.

The CDR3, as DNA: TGTGCCAGCAGCCCCGACAGGGACCAAGAGACCCAGTACTTC. Its translation: CASSPDRDQETQYF. The rearrangement uses TRBV7-9 and TRBJ2-5; 7 bases fit TRBD1. There are 14 residues in the CDR3. The junction had 3 bases not matched to a gene; V was cut back by 5 bases and J by 0 bases. Germline V gives CDR1 SEHNR, CDR2 FQNEAQ (reference sequence).

The chain employs TRBV29-1 and TRBJ2-1, with TRBD2 identical over 8 bases. CDR3 length: 17 residues. Germline values: CDR1 SQVTM, CDR2 ANQGSEA. Losses at the gene ends were 4 bases for V and 1 base for J; bases not matched to a gene: 12. CDR3 sequence reads: CSVAASGFVRSYNEQFF. DNA for the CDR3: TGCAGCGTTGCGGCTAGCGGGTTTGTTAGGTCCTACAATGAGCAGTTCTTC.

This clonotype was seen a few times. The chain uses TRBV6-5 and TRBJ1-1, with 7 bases lining up with TRBD1. The germline V gene encodes CDR1 MNHEY and CDR2 SVGAGI. The ends lost 6 bases at V and 0 bases at J; junction bases unmatched: 7. The CDR3 is 15 residues long. CDR3 loop: CASSQRGQLNTEAFF. The DNA of the CDR3 is TGTGCCAGCAGCCAAAGGGGACAGCTGAACACTGAAGCTTTCTTT.

The chain links TRBV7-3 to TRBJ2-6, with D uncertain. Trimming pared 0 bases from V and 0 bases from J, leaving 21 bases between. Germline-derived CDR1 and CDR2 are SGHTA and FQGTGA. The CDR3 sequence is 21 residues long. CDR3 sequence reads: CASSLTGRRDYQRSGANVLTF. As DNA, the CDR3 is TGTGCCAGCAGCTTAACGGGCCGAAGGGATTACCAACGCTCTGGGGCCAACGTCCTGACTTTC.

This clonotype was found a few times. The chain is built from TRBV5-1 and TRBJ2-7, with D unclear. The germline gives CDR1 SGHRS, CDR2 YFSETQ. This CDR3 is built from 15 residues. V was clipped by 2 bases and J by 2 bases, with 14 bases between them. CDR3: CASSLSGSLAYEQYF. The CDR3, as DNA: TGCGCCAGCAGCTTATCCGGGTCGTTAGCCTACGAGCAGTACTTC.

Of note for this clonotype: Mismatch with germline at one junction end may stem from a read error. J is TRBJ2-7 and V is TRBV30, with D possibly called TRBD1 or TRBD2 (5 bases each). The V gene's germline CDR1 is GTSNPN and CDR2 SVGIG (reference sequence). The CDR3 loop spans 12 amino acids. For the CDR3, the DNA is TGTGCCTGGAGCCAGGGACCCTACGAGCGGTACTTC. Translating gives CAWSQGPYERYF.

This clonotype was recorded a few times. The V call is TRBV18, the J call TRBJ2-3; 7 bases are shared with TRBD2. The CDR3 totals 15 residues. Trimming cost V 0 bases and J 2 bases; bases outside gene matches: 2. Germline CDR1 and CDR2: KGHSH and LQKENI. CDR3 DNA sequence: TGTGCCAGCTCACCACCGGGAGGGATCACAGATACGCAGTATTTT. Translation: CASSPPGGITDTQYF.

The chain uses TRBV2 and TRBJ1-2; 12 positions agree with TRBD1. CDR3 length equals 14 residues. Germline CDR1 is SNHLY and CDR2 is FYNNEI. The ends lost 5 bases at V and 7 bases at J; junction bases unmatched: 5. The CDR3 is CASSSGTGGLGYTF. CDR3 nucleotides: TGTGCCAGCAGTTCCGGGACAGGGGGCCTTGGCTACACCTTC.

This clonotype has only a few counts. The chain has TRBV2 and TRBJ2-7; 11 bases map to TRBD2. In germline, CDR1 is SNHLY, CDR2 FYNNEI. The CDR3 has 14 residues. The trim removed 6 bases at V and 0 bases at J, leaving 1 base unmatched. The DNA for the CDR3 is TGTGCCAGCAGGACTAGCGGGAACTCCTACGAGCAGTACTTC. This codes for CASRTSGNSYEQYF.

About this clonotype: A much larger clone is a single base away; this may be a read error. The chain employs TRBV29-1 and TRBJ2-7; D uncertain. Trimming removed 7 bases from V and 7 bases from J, with 14 bases in between. Germline V gene lookup returns CDR1 SQVTM and CDR2 ANQGSEA. The CDR3 is 11 amino acids. CDR3 nucleotide sequence: TGCAGCGCCACAGAATACAATGAGCAGTACTTC. Its translation is CSATEYNEQYF.

With respect to this clonotype: The junction shows a germline mismatch at one end, possibly a read error. This chain uses TRBV20-1 with TRBJ2-5; TRBD2 agrees at 8 bases. The germline gives CDR1 DFQATT, CDR2 SNEGSKA (reference sequence). CDR3 length equals 12 residues. The chain's CDR3 is CSPTSEQEAQYF. CDR3 nucleotides: TGCTCCCCGACTAGCGAACAAGAGGCCCAGTACTTC.

The sample holds a few counts of this clonotype. The chain couples TRBV20-1 to TRBJ2-3; TRBD2 is a possible D gene (6 bases). V was cut by 3 bases and J by 8 bases, with 15 bases left in between. The CDR3 covers 13 residues. Germline V gene sequence: CDR1 DFQATT, CDR2 SNEGSKA (reference sequence). CDR3 DNA: TGCAGTGCTAGGCCCCCGGGACTCCTTACGCAGTATTTT. Its protein is CSARPPGLLTQYF.

The table lists this clonotype with a count of one. The V and J genes are TRBV19 and TRBJ2-2; no reliable D call. Germline assignment: CDR1 LNHDA and CDR2 SQIVND (reference sequence). V was shortened by 3 bases and J by 7 bases, with 12 bases between the two germline ends. The length of the CDR3 is 14 residues. The CDR3 DNA follows: TGTGCCAGTAGTATTGACGGGTCGAGCGGGGAGCTGTTTTTT. Residues: CASSIDGSSGELFF.

This clonotype turned up a few times. This chain connects TRBV12-5 to TRBJ1-1; possible D gene TRBD1, 6 bases. Trimming left V 5 bases short and J 4 bases short, with 17 bases between. CDR1 LGHNT and CDR2 FRNRAP come from the germline V gene. This CDR3 is built from 15 residues. The CDR3 spells CASGRGGLGGTEAFF. The CDR3 DNA reads TGTGCTAGTGGTCGAGGGGGGCTGGGCGGCACTGAAGCTTTCTTT.

The DNA for the CDR3 is TGCAGTGTCATAAGCGGGGGGGCCTACAATGAGCAGTTCTTC. Translating it yields CSVISGGAYNEQFF. The rearrangement joins TRBV20-1 to TRBJ2-1, with 10 bases identical to TRBD2. Trimming took 7 bases from V and 2 from J; bases not matched to a gene: 5. The CDR3 totals 14 residues. Germline V CDR1 and CDR2: DFQATT, SNEGSKA (reference sequence).

The chain is built from TRBV27 and TRBJ2-5; 8 bases line up with TRBD2. The junction had 7 bases not matched to a gene; V was cut back by 2 bases and J by 5 bases. The CDR3 has 15 amino acids. The germline CDR1 and CDR2 sequences are MNHEY and SMNVEV (reference sequence). Written as DNA, the CDR3 is TGTGCCAGCAGTTTAGGGGGGACTAGGGGTGAGACCCAGTACTTC. Protein: CASSLGGTRGETQYF.

Of note for this clonotype: Being one base from a much bigger clone, this may be a read error. This chain uses TRBV29-1 with TRBJ1-2; D gene uncertain. The CDR3 contains 13 residues. Germline V lookup: CDR1 SQVTM, CDR2 ANQGSEA. The ends were cut back, 7 bases at V and 8 bases at J, with 20 bases in the middle. In DNA, the CDR3 is TGCAGCGCGCGGGCCGGGAAAGGTGGCGGCTACACCTTC. Protein: CSARAGKGGGYTF.

The chain uses TRBV7-3 and TRBJ2-2, with 8 nucleotides matching TRBD2. CDR1 is SGHTA, CDR2 FQGTGA, per germline. The ends lost 1 base at V and 2 bases at J; junction bases unmatched: 9. This CDR3 has 18 amino acids. DNA for the CDR3: TGTGCCAGCAGCTTAAGTAATCGGCTAGCGGGTAACACCGGGGAGCTGTTTTTT. Its translation is CASSLSNRLAGNTGELFF.

This clonotype showed up just a few times. The rearrangement links TRBV6-1 to TRBJ1-5, with D possibly TRBD1 on 6 matching bases. V was clipped by 8 bases and J by 4 bases, with 27 bases between them. Germline V gene data show CDR1 as MNHNS and CDR2 as SASEGT. The CDR3 totals 18 residues. The CDR3 bases are TGTGCCAGCGATCAGGGGTTTCTAAGTTTGGGGTTGAATCAGCCCCAGCATTTT. This sequence encodes CASDQGFLSLGLNQPQHF.

The rearrangement links TRBV9 to TRBJ2-1; TRBD2 agrees at 9 bases. The CDR3 is 17 amino acids. The germline gives CDR1 SGDLS, CDR2 YYNGEE. J gave up 4 bases and V 0 bases, and 8 bases lay outside the gene matches. The CDR3 DNA reads as TGTGCCAGCAGCGTAGGCGCGGGGGGGCCCCCTTACAATGAGCAGTTCTTC. Protein: CASSVGAGGPPYNEQFF.

The V gene is TRBV28, the J gene TRBJ2-1; 8 bases fit TRBD2. V trimming: 7 bases; J trimming: 15 bases; junction bases outside the gene matches: 14. The CDR3 runs to 13 residues. The germline V gene encodes CDR1 MDHEN and CDR2 SYDVKM. The CDR3 is CASTNGRAKLSFF. CDR3 DNA sequence: TGTGCCAGCACGAACGGGAGGGCGAAGTTGTCGTTCTTC.

To note about this clonotype: A single base separates this from a much larger clone, so it may be a read error. The chain couples TRBV20-1 to TRBJ2-1, with D possibly TRBD2 on 6 matching bases. Between the trimmed V and J ends, which lost 4 bases and 5 bases, there was a span of 18 bases. This CDR3 spans 15 amino acids. Germline assignment: CDR1 DFQATT and CDR2 SNEGSKA (reference sequence). The CDR3 DNA is TGCAGTGCTAAGGAGGGGTCAGCGAATCACAATGAGCAGTTCTTC. Its translation: CSAKEGSANHNEQFF.

The rearrangement uses TRBV28 and TRBJ1-6; D gene ambiguous. Germline CDR1 is MDHEN and CDR2 is SYDVKM. This CDR3 spans 13 amino acids. Trimming took off 6 bases at V and 7 bases at J, with 10 bases between the two ends. Here the CDR3 DNA reads TGTGCCAGCAGAGGGCGGGAAAATTCACCCCTCCACTTT. The encoded protein is CASRGRENSPLHF.

This clonotype was detected a few times. This sequence joins TRBV2 and TRBJ1-2; tentative D call: TRBD1 (6 bases). Trimming stripped 10 bases from V and 2 bases from J, with 17 bases between. The length of the CDR3 is 14 residues. Germline assignment: CDR1 SNHLY and CDR2 FYNNEI. CDR3 DNA sequence: TGTGCCACCAACTGGGGACACGGAAACTATGGCTACACCTTC. Its translation: CATNWGHGNYGYTF. Using reference TRBV2 and TRBJ1-2 for the parts outside the CDR3, the full variable domain is EPEVTQTPSHQVTQMGQEVILRCVPISNHLYFYWYRQILGQKVEFLVSFYNNEISEKSEIFDDQFSVERPDGSNFTLKIRSTKLEDSAMYFCATNWGHGNYGYTFGSGTRLTVV.

The CDR3 protein is CASSTLAGVGEFF. The DNA for the CDR3 is TGTGCCAGTAGTACACTAGCGGGGGTTGGGGAGTTCTTC. V usage is TRBV19 and J usage is TRBJ2-1, with 11 bases aligning to TRBD2. The CDR3 totals 13 residues. Germline trimming cut 4 bases from V and 14 bases from J; bases unmatched to any gene: 7. Germline V lookup: CDR1 LNHDA, CDR2 SQIVND (reference sequence).

This clonotype was counted a few times. V is TRBV27 and J is TRBJ2-1, with a weak D call TRBD1 (5 bases). CDR3 length: 14 residues. V shed 6 bases and J shed 6 bases, with 15 bases lying between them. The germline V gene encodes CDR1 MNHEY and CDR2 SMNVEV (reference sequence). The CDR3 DNA sequence: TGTGCCAGCAGAGCTAGTACCACAGGCAATGAGCAGTTCTTC. It yields the protein CASRASTTGNEQFF.

The chain is built from TRBV27 and TRBJ1-2; maybe TRBD1 (6 bases). CDR3 length: 12 residues. Germline CDR1 MNHEY, CDR2 SMNVEV (reference sequence). V was shortened by 6 bases and J by 3 bases, with 8 bases between the two germline ends. CDR3: CASRGAHYGYTF. The CDR3 region has the DNA TGTGCCAGCAGGGGGGCTCACTATGGCTACACCTTC.

The chain combines TRBV4-1 with TRBJ1-2; 7 bases line up with TRBD1. The trim removed 2 bases at V and 6 bases at J, leaving 6 bases unmatched. CDR3 length: 14 residues. The germline V gene encodes CDR1 MGHRA and CDR2 YSYEKL. Here the CDR3 DNA reads TGCGCCAGCAGCCAAATCGACAGGGACAATGGCTACACCTTC. Encoded protein: CASSQIDRDNGYTF.